The 20 T cell receptor beta chains presented below share a single source sample, sequenced in a study of metastatic and nonmetastatic thyroid tumors. All patients were untreated before thyroid surgery. TCRdb used MiXCR to call clones anew from the PCR reads. The sample has 20,000 or so clones, about 20% seen once. Sample: tumor tissue. These receptors were collected from a female donor with papillary thyroid cancer or a benign thyroid nodule (not recorded which). Some clones in this sample may be carry-over from other donors' samples.

The chain uses TRBV19 and TRBJ1-1; D not certain. V gave up 0 bases and J gave up 1 base, with 6 bases separating them. The CDR3 extends over 14 amino acids. Germline CDR1 and CDR2: LNHDA and SQIVND (reference sequence). The CDR3 DNA follows: TGTGCCAGTAGTATAGAACCTGCGAACACTGAAGCTTTCTTT. Translated: CASSIEPANTEAFF.

The V gene is TRBV6-1, the J gene TRBJ2-3; D gene ambiguous. The CDR3 covers 12 residues. V lost 7 bases and J lost 3, with 8 bases in between. Germline CDR1 and CDR2: MNHNS and SASEGT. CDR3 bases: TGTGCCAGCAACCTACTTACAGATACGCAGTATTTT. It yields the protein CASNLLTDTQYF.

Note on this clone: One junction end does not reproduce the germline sequence, and a read error may be involved. The chain carries TRBV7-8 and TRBJ1-2; no definite D call. The germline V gene has CDR1 SGHVS and CDR2 FQNEAQ. CDR3 size: 11 residues. CDR3 residues: CASISIYCYTF. DNA of the CDR3: TGTGCCAGCATCTCTATCTATTGCTACACCTTC.

The chain recombines TRBV11-3 with TRBJ2-3, with D possibly matching TRBD1 (5 bases). The CDR3 runs to 14 residues. Germline CDR1 reads SGHNT; CDR2 reads YENEEA. The V gene lost 3 bases and the J gene lost 5 bases, with 12 bases spanning the gap. In DNA, the CDR3 is TGTGCCAGCAGCTTCCAACATGACAGAGATACGCAGTATTTT. This codes for CASSFQHDRDTQYF.

This clone was picked up many times. The chain combines TRBV2 with TRBJ2-3; D may match TRBD1 or TRBD2 (5 bases each). The CDR3 has 17 residues. The germline V gene has CDR1 SNHLY and CDR2 FYNNEI. Between the trimmed V and J ends, which lost 6 bases and 0 bases, there was a span of 19 bases. This CDR3 is CASSPRGLGASTDTQYF. Written as DNA, the CDR3 is TGTGCCAGCAGCCCCCGGGGCCTTGGGGCTAGCACAGATACGCAGTATTTT.

Concerning this clone: A much larger clone lies one base from this, so it may be a read error. V gene TRBV6-2 or TRBV6-3 combines with J gene TRBJ2-7, with D uncertain. V was trimmed by 7 bases and J by 4 bases, leaving 20 bases between them. CDR1 MNHEY and CDR2 SVGEGT come from the germline V gene. This CDR3 spans 15 amino acids. This CDR3 reads CASIIRATALYEQYF. The DNA for the CDR3 is TGTGCCAGCATCATTAGGGCTACAGCATTATACGAGCAGTACTTC.

Worth noting for this clone: Other DNA sequences in the sample encode the same CDR3. The chain carries TRBV3-1 and TRBJ1-6; D remains ambiguous. V lost 0 bases to trimming and J lost 8 bases, with 5 bases between them. CDR1 is LGHDT, CDR2 YNNKEL, per germline (reference sequence). The CDR3 is 13 amino acids. This CDR3 reads CASSQDGYSPLHF. The CDR3 bases are TGTGCCAGCAGCCAAGATGGCTATTCACCCCTCCACTTT.

This clone was recorded a few times. J is TRBJ2-7 and V is TRBV27; 8 bases map to TRBD1. CDR1 MNHEY and CDR2 SMNVEV come from the germline V gene (reference sequence). There are 17 residues in the CDR3. V shed 8 bases and J 3 bases; nucleotides not matched to a gene: 18. CDR3 sequence: CASAHRTGPSEIYEQYF. CDR3 DNA: TGTGCCAGCGCCCACCGGACAGGGCCCTCCGAGATCTACGAGCAGTACTTC.

The chain links TRBV20-1 to TRBJ1-1; D ambiguous. Germline CDR1 DFQATT, CDR2 SNEGSKA (reference sequence). Trimming cost V 6 bases and J 4 bases, with 9 bases left between them. This CDR3 comprises 11 residues. The CDR3: CSARWSTEAFF. The CDR3 region has the DNA TGCAGTGCCAGGTGGTCCACTGAAGCTTTCTTT.

This clone was found many times. The gene calls are TRBV20-1 and TRBJ2-7, with D hard to call. V lost 2 bases, J lost 2 bases, and 7 bases lay in between. The CDR3 is 12 residues long. Germline V gene sequence: CDR1 DFQATT, CDR2 SNEGSKA (reference sequence). The CDR3 bases are TGCAGTGCTAGACTGACCCCCTACGAGCAGTACTTC. Translation gives CSARLTPYEQYF.

This clone was observed many times. This chain joins TRBV10-2 and TRBJ2-7, with TRBD2 matching over 9 bases. V was pared by 6 bases and J by 3 bases, with 9 bases of the junction left unmatched. Per germline, CDR1 WSHSY and CDR2 SAAADI. The CDR3 loop spans 15 amino acids. CDR3 DNA sequence: TGCGCCAGCAGAGGACTAGCGTTAGATCACTACGAGCAGTACTTC. Protein: CASRGLALDHYEQYF.

Relative to its sample, this clone is medium-sized (0.01 to 0.1%). The rearrangement uses TRBV12-3 or TRBV12-4 and TRBJ2-1; D might be TRBD2 (6 bases). Trimming removed 6 bases from V and 4 bases from J, with 19 bases in between. This CDR3 spans 16 amino acids. Written as DNA, the CDR3 is TGTGCCAGCAGCCCATTTGGGACTGTATTTTACAATGAGCAGTTCTTC. Amino acids: CASSPFGTVFYNEQFF.

In its sample, this clone was seen a few times. The chain joins TRBV28 to TRBJ1-2; possibly TRBD1 for D (5 bases). The CDR3 spans 12 residues. V lost 5 bases and J lost 4, with 8 bases in between. CDR1 is MDHEN and CDR2 is SYDVKM in the germline V gene. CDR3 amino acids: CASSPGTYGYTF. The CDR3 DNA reads as TGTGCCAGCAGTCCGGGGACCTATGGCTACACCTTC.

This clone was counted ten times or more. V and J are TRBV20-1 and TRBJ2-1, with TRBD2 matching over 10 bases. The V gene end was trimmed by 3 bases and the J gene end by 5 bases; junction bases not matched to a gene: 7. CDR1 and CDR2 (germline): DFQATT, SNEGSKA (reference sequence). The CDR3 covers 15 residues. CDR3 nucleotide sequence: TGCAGTGCTAGCCTTAGCGGGAGGATAAACAATGAGCAGTTCTTC. Its translation is CSASLSGRINNEQFF.

This clone was recorded at least ten times. The chain carries TRBV20-1 and TRBJ2-2; 8 bases fit TRBD1. J lost 4 bases, V lost 6 bases, and 10 bases had no gene match. CDR3 size: 15 residues. CDR1 is DFQATT, CDR2 SNEGSKA, per germline (reference sequence). The CDR3 here is CSAAPGGVFTGELFF. CDR3 in DNA: TGCAGTGCAGCGCCAGGGGGCGTTTTCACCGGGGAGCTGTTTTTT.

With regard to this clone: A junction boundary mismatches the germline segment, possibly from a read error. The chain joins TRBV4-1 to TRBJ2-7; the match to TRBD2 covers 11 bases. This CDR3 contains 16 residues. The germline V gene has CDR1 MGHRA and CDR2 YSYEKL. The CDR3 DNA reads TGCGCCAGCAGCCTTTCCGCGCGACCGGGACTAGCGGTTCAGTACTTT. Translated, it gives CASSLSARPGLAVQYF.

This clone was seen ten or more times. The chain employs TRBV19 and TRBJ1-1; 8 nucleotides align to TRBD1. J was trimmed by 5 bases and V by 3 bases; bases with no gene match: 8. Germline V gene data show CDR1 as LNHDA and CDR2 as SQIVND (reference sequence). The CDR3 totals 15 residues. The CDR3 here is CASSIAQGAKTEAFF. The CDR3 DNA sequence: TGTGCCAGTAGTATCGCGCAGGGGGCGAAAACTGAAGCTTTCTTT.

Concerning this clone itself: An end of the junction does not agree with germline; a read error may underlie this. This rearrangement joins TRBV6-1 to TRBJ2-1; D may be TRBD2 (6 bases). Germline lookup yields CDR1 MNHNS and CDR2 SASEGT. The CDR3 spans 14 residues. The CDR3 is CASCKPGTHNEHFF. CDR3 DNA sequence: TGTGCCAGCTGTAAACCAGGGACTCACAATGAGCATTTCTTC.

This clone has a handful of counts. This chain links TRBV28 with TRBJ1-1, with D possibly TRBD1 on 5 matching bases. CDR1 and CDR2 (germline): MDHEN, SYDVKM. The CDR3 sequence is 15 residues long. V lost 4 bases, J lost 6 bases, and 18 bases lay in between. In nucleotides, the CDR3 is TGTGCCAGCAGTTCCCCCTCTGGGGGGAGGGCTGAAGCTTTCTTT. Residues: CASSSPSGGRAEAFF.

This clone was recorded many times. The J gene is TRBJ1-5, the V gene TRBV7-9, with a weak D call TRBD1 (6 bases). Trimming left V 1 base short and J 2 bases short, with 9 bases between. Germline CDR1 SEHNR, CDR2 FQNEAQ (reference sequence). This CDR3 comprises 15 residues. As DNA, the CDR3 is TGTGCCAGCAGCTTAGGGGCAGGGGGCAATCAGCCCCAGCATTTT. This translates into CASSLGAGGNQPQHF. The full variable domain, rest sourced from reference TRBV7-9 and TRBJ1-5, is DTGVSQNPRHKITKRGQNVTFRCDPISEHNRLYWYRQTLGQGPEFLTYFQNEAQLEKSRLLSDRFSAERPKGSFSTLEIQRTEQGDSAMYLCASSLGAGGNQPQHFGDGTRLSIL.